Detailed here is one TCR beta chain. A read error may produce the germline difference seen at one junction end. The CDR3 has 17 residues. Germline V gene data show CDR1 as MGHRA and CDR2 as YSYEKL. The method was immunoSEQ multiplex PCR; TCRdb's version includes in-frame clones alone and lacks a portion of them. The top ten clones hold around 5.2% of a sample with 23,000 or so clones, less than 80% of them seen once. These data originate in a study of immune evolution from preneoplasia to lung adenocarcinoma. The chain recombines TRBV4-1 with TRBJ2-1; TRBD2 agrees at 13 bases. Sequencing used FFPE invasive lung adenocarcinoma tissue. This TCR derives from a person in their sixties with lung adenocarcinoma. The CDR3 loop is CASSQDSTSGRGNGQFF. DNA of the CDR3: TGCGCCAGCAGCCAAGATTCAACTAGCGGGAGGGGTAATGGGCAGTTCTTC.